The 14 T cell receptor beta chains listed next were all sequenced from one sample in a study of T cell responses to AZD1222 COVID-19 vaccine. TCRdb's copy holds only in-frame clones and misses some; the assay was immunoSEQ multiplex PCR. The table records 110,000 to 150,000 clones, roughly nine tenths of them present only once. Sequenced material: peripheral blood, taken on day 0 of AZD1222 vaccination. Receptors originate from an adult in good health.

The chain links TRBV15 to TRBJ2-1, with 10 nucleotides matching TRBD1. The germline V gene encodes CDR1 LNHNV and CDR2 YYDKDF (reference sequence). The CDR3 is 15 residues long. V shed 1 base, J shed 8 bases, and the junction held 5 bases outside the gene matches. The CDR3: CATSRGGQGKDEQFF. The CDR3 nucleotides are TGTGCCACCAGCAGAGGGGGACAGGGGAAGGATGAGCAGTTCTTC.

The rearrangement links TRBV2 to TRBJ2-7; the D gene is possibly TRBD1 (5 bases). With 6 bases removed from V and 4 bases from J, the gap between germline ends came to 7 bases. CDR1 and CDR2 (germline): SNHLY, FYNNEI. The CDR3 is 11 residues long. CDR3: CASRDIYEQYF. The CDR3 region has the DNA TGTGCCAGCAGGGACATATACGAGCAGTACTTC.

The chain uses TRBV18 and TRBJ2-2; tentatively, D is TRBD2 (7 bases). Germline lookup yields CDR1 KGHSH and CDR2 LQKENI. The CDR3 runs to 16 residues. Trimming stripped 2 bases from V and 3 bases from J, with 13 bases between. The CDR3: CASSPVGGLYTGELFF. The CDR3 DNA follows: TGTGCCAGCTCACCAGTCGGGGGGCTATACACCGGGGAGCTGTTTTTT.

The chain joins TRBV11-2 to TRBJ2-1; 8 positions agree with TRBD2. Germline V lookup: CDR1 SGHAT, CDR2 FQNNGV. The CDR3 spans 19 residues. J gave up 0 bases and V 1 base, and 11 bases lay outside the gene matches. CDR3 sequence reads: CASSLVWGFAGGSYNEQFF. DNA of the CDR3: TGTGCCAGCAGCTTAGTGTGGGGTTTCGCGGGAGGCTCCTACAATGAGCAGTTCTTC. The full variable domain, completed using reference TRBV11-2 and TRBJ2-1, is EAGVAQSPRYKIIEKRQSVAFWCNPISGHATLYWYQQILGQGPKLLIQFQNNGVVDDSQLPKDRFSAERLKGVDSTLKIQPAKLEDSAVYLCASSLVWGFAGGSYNEQFFGPGTRLTVL.

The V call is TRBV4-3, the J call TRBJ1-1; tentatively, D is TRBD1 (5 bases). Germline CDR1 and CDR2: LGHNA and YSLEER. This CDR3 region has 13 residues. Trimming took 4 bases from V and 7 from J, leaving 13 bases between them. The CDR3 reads CASSLTGANEAFF. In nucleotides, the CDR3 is TGCGCCAGCAGCCTCACAGGTGCGAATGAAGCTTTCTTT.

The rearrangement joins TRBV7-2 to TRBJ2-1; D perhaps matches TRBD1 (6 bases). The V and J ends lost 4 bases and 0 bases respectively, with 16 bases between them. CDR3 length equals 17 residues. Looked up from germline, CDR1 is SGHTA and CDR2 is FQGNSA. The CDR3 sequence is CASSSRGTPSSYNEQFF. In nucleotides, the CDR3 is TGTGCCAGCAGCTCCAGAGGGACACCCAGCTCCTACAATGAGCAGTTCTTC.

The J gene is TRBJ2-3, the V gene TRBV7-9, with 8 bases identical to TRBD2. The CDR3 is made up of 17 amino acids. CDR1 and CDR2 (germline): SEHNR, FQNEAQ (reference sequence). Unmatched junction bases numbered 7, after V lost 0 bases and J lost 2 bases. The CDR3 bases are TGTGCCAGCAGCTTAGCGCAGGTAGCGGGGATCACAGATACGCAGTATTTT. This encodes CASSLAQVAGITDTQYF.

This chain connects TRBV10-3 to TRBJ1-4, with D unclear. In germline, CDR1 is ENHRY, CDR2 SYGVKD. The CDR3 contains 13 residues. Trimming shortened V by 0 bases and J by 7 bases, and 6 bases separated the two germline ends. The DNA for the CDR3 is TGTGCCATCAGTGAGTCATGGGCTGAAAAACTGTTTTTT. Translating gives CAISESWAEKLFF.

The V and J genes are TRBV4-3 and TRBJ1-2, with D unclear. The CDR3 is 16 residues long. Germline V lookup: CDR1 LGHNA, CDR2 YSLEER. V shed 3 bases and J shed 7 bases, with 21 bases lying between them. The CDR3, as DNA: TGCGCCAGCAGCCAGCAGACTGCCAGACAACTCTCTGGCTACACCTTC. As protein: CASSQQTARQLSGYTF.

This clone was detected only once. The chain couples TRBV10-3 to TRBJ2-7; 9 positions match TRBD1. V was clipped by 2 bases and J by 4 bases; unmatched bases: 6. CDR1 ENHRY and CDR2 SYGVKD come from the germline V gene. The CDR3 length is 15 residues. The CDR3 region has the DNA TGTGCCATCAGTGAGCCGGGGACAGGGATATACGAGCAGTACTTC. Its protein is CAISEPGTGIYEQYF.

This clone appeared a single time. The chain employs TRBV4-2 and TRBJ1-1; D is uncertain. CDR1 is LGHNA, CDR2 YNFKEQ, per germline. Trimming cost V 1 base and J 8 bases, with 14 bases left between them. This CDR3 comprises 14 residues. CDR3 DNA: TGTGCCAGCAGCCAAGTAGGGTCGAGGCGAGAAGCTTTCTTT. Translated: CASSQVGSRREAFF.

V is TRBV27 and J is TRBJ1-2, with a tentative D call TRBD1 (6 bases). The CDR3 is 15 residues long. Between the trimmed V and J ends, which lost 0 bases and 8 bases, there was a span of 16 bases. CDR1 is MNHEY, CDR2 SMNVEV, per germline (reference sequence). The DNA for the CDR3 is TGTGCCAGCAGTTTATCGGCTTTGGGGGCAGGGGGCTACACCTTC. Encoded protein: CASSLSALGAGGYTF.

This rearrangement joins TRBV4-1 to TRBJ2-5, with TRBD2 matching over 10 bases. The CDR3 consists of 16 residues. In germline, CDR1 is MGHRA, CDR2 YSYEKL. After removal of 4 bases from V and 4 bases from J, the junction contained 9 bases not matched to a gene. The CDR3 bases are TGCGCCAGCAGCCCGAAGCGGGAGGGGAGGATAGAGACCCAGTACTTC. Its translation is CASSPKREGRIETQYF.

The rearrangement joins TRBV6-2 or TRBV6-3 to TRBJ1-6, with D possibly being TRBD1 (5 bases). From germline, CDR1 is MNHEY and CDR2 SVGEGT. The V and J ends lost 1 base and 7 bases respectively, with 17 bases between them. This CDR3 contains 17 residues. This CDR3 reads CASSYYAGESPNSPLHF. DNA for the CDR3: TGTGCCAGCAGTTACTACGCGGGGGAGAGCCCCAATTCACCCCTCCACTTT.